Below are 3 T cell receptor beta chains sequenced from a single sample in a study of beta chain features in type 1 diabetes. General study points: In all four CD4+ subsets, TCRB CDR3 length was significantly, moderately reduced in type 1 diabetes.

These receptors lack a known antigen. Since all of the isolated RNA was reverse transcribed, expressed TCRB transcripts were what got sequenced. The repertoire was sequenced with immunoSEQ multiplex PCR; TCRdb's copy has only in-frame clones and lacks some. The sample shows hundreds of thousands of clones, 13% of them seen only once. Sequencing used naive CD4+ T cells from blood. Every receptor here comes from a man aged 18 to 35 with type 1 diabetes.

This clone showed up just a few times. The chain has TRBV10-3 and TRBJ1-2; 10 positions match TRBD1. The germline CDR1 and CDR2 sequences are ENHRY and SYGVKD. Trimming removed 6 bases from V and 10 bases from J; junction bases left unmatched: 5. This CDR3 is 12 amino acids long. The CDR3 region has the DNA TGTGCCATCAGCGGGACAGGGGTCGACTACACCTTC. The encoded protein is CAISGTGVDYTF.

This clone was seen more than once but under ten times. The rearrangement uses TRBV2 and TRBJ1-1, with TRBD1 identical over 7 bases. Germline CDR1 and CDR2: SNHLY and FYNNEI. This CDR3 has 12 residues. Losses at the gene ends were 6 bases for V and 7 bases for J; bases not matched to a gene: 5. In nucleotides, the CDR3 is TGTGCCAGCAGCCGACAGGGTAGTGAAGCTTTCTTT. Its translation is CASSRQGSEAFF.

The genes are TRBV5-1 and TRBJ2-3, with 10 bases lining up with TRBD2. CDR3 size: 15 residues. With V trimmed by 3 bases and J by 5 bases, 6 bases remained unmatched. The germline V gene encodes CDR1 SGHRS and CDR2 YFSETQ. The DNA of the CDR3 is TGCGCCAGCAGCTGGAGGCTAGCGGGGGAAGATACGCAGTATTTT. Its translation is CASSWRLAGEDTQYF.